This entry concerns a single TCR beta chain. Its antigen remains unknown. Using immunoSEQ multiplex PCR, the repertoire was profiled, and TCRdb retains in-frame clones only, with some absent. The sample yields 120,000 or so clones, 88% seen once. This sample is part of a study of T cell responses to AZD1222 COVID-19 vaccine. Study findings and constraints: After two AZD1222 doses, spike-specific TCR breadth and depth rose versus day 0. Per reports, nearly half of all spike-specific TCRs target regions that are unmutated in variants. Seropositive status at baseline applied to only a handful of AZD1222 recipients. Vaccine-related CD4 TCRs covered spike, predominating at 160-218 and 743-854.

V gave up 6 bases and J gave up 3 bases, with 13 bases separating them. This CDR3 region has 13 residues. Germline loops: CDR1 SGHRS, CDR2 YFSETQ. Sequencing was performed on peripheral blood, taken on day 0 of MenACWY control vaccination. The chain has TRBV5-1 and TRBJ2-7; D possibly uses TRBD1 or TRBD2 (5 bases each). This sequence was found in an adult in good health. The CDR3 loop is CASIPSGGYEQYF. Here the CDR3 DNA reads TGCGCCAGCATCCCATCTGGGGGCTACGAGCAGTACTTC.